This TCR beta chain stems from a study of glioma-infiltrating T cells (dated by TCRdb to 2015 to 2016). Broadly, across the study: Sequencing of TCR alpha- and beta-chain repertoires was performed on glioma tissue, on non-neoplastic brain tissue, and on matched peripheral blood mononuclear cells. Three low-grade glioma patients, about 8 primary glioblastoma patients, and three non-glioma patients who contributed non-neoplastic brain tissue made up the paired cohort. Each tissue-infiltrating repertoire was compared with the same patient's peripheral blood repertoire to measure divergence between tissue and blood T-cell populations.

Results and caveats for the whole study, not just this receptor: VJ-independent divergence between tissue and blood was found to be below expectation in non-neoplastic patients but above expectation in all gliomas, particularly low-grade gliomas. Tissue and blood shared very few CDR3 sequences, a result attributed to high CDR3 diversity and limited sampling. Small numbers underpinned the group comparisons: about eight glioblastoma patients, three low-grade glioma patients and three non-neoplastic patients.

This clonotype has at least ten counts. What this receptor recognizes is not known. Nothing much larger sits one base from this clone, and base qualities are not available. TCR alpha and beta CDR3 regions were amplified with the iRepertoire nested amplicon-rescue multiplex PCR (arm-PCR) platform from RNA. For one-step reverse transcription and amplification, about 95-400 ng of tissue mRNA or PBMC total RNA was used as input. After bead purification, a secondary multiplex PCR added Illumina adapters, and libraries were gel-purified between 200 and 400 bp. The libraries contained internal 6-nucleotide barcodes that were used for demultiplexing. Sequencing of libraries was performed on an Illumina MiSeq with 2x220 or 2x250 nucleotide paired-end reads. The original pipeline was this. Paired reads were merged using FLASH 1.2.11 and were aligned to the GRCh37 human genome using BWA-MEM, after which TRA and TRB reads were extracted. For V and J assignment, an IMGT-derived reference of cassette sequences and CDR3 motifs that included pseudogenes was used. Reads were translated in three frames, and productive CDR3s were defined by a C…FGXG motif without stop codons. Unique combinations of V-J cassette pair and CDR3 amino acid sequence were defined as clonotypes. Reads were filtered by Hamming distance, thresholded by each sample's sequence error rate in mapped regions. TCRdb cleaned the public reads at Q25 with fastp, built clones with MiXCR and kept in-frame beta chains. CDR3 protein duplicates are merged, each entry listing the most common genes and DNA. TCRdb, rather than the study authors, made the V and J calls. The sample includes roughly 120,000 distinct CDR3 sequences, with more than 20% observed a single time. The ten most abundant clones make up roughly 15% of the sample.

Measured from the cysteine to the phenylalanine, the CDR3 is 15 residues long. Only the CDR3 part of the read is kept: 45 bases, read in frame from the first base. CDR1 MDHEN and CDR2 SYDVKM are derived from the germline V gene. Trimming costs V 7 bases and J 0 bases, and their ends lie 16 bases apart. Sequenced: glioma tissue, nonneoplastic brain tissue, or PBMCs (not recorded which). The chain joins TRBV28 to TRBJ2-7; a tentative D match to TRBD1 spans 6 bases. The clonotype originates from a human donor with low-grade glioma or glioblastoma, undergoing nonglioma brain surgery, or in good health (not recorded which). The nucleotides read TGTGCCAGCAATGCGAGGGACACCCTCTCCTACGAGCAGTACTTC. This sequence encodes CASNARDTLSYEQYF.